These 11 T cell receptor beta chains came from one sample sequenced in a study of tumor and adjacent non-tumor tissue in lung cancer. No cell sorting was done before RNA was extracted from the tissue. Distant lung tissue was collected more than 3 cm away from the tumor edge. A modified ARM-PCR protocol with three rounds of nested PCR amplified TCRbeta. A single record per CDR3 protein comes from TCRdb applying MiXCR to the multiplex PCR reads. The sample includes around 82,000 distinct CDR3 sequences, about 82% of them seen just once. The sequenced sample consisted of distant non-tumor lung tissue. These receptors came from a man in his sixties with non-small cell lung cancer.

This clonotype was observed a single time. In this CDR3 the conserved last residue, phenylalanine or tryptophan, is missing, so a read error is likely. V and J are TRBV11-2 and TRBJ2-5; D is possibly TRBD2 (6 bases). Germline CDR1 is SGHAT and CDR2 is FQNNGV. CDR3 length equals 13 residues. The CDR3 protein is CASNSTGEEAQYL. The CDR3 bases are TGTGCCAGCAACTCTACGGGGGAAGAGGCCCAGTACCTC.

The table lists this clonotype with a count of one. A much larger clone differs by one base, so this may be a read error. CDR3 coding DNA: TGTGCCAGCATTTCGTCTGGGACAGCGACCGGGGAGCTGTTTTTT. The encoded protein is CASISSGTATGELFF. The V gene is TRBV6-5, the J gene TRBJ2-2; TRBD1 matches 7 bases. The CDR3 runs 15 residues. Per germline, CDR1 MNHEY and CDR2 SVGAGI. V shed 7 bases, J shed 5 bases, and the junction held 10 bases outside the gene matches.

This chain joins TRBV4-3 and TRBJ2-5; the D gene is possibly TRBD2 (6 bases). In germline, CDR1 is LGHNA, CDR2 YSLEER. Trimming took 0 bases from V and 13 from J, leaving 27 bases between them. The CDR3 spans 17 residues. The CDR3 is CASSQESGLFSGESLYF. The CDR3 coding sequence is TGCGCCAGCAGCCAAGAATCTGGGCTCTTCTCGGGAGAGAGCCTGTACTTC.

This clonotype was detected only once. One junction end does not reproduce the germline sequence, and a read error may be involved. J is TRBJ1-1 and V is TRBV20-1, with 7 bases lining up with TRBD1. Germline loops: CDR1 DFQATT, CDR2 SNEGSKA (reference sequence). This CDR3 is built from 14 residues. In DNA form, the CDR3 reads TGCAGTGCTATCAAGACAGGGTACTCCGGTGAAACTTTCTTT. Protein sequence: CSAIKTGYSGETFF.

This chain joins TRBV20-1 and TRBJ2-2, with D possibly being TRBD1 or TRBD2 (5 bases each). Germline V gene sequence: CDR1 DFQATT, CDR2 SNEGSKA (reference sequence). This CDR3 is 15 amino acids long. Trimming cost V 8 bases and J 8 bases, with 24 bases left between them. The DNA of the CDR3 is TGCAGTATTAGAGCAGGGACCCTTTGGGGTGGGGAGCTGTTTTTT. It encodes CSIRAGTLWGGELFF.

About this clonotype: An end of the junction differs from the germline gene, which may be a read error. The chain combines TRBV11-2 with TRBJ2-3; possibly TRBD2 for D (6 bases). This CDR3 contains 14 residues. Germline lookup yields CDR1 SGHAT and CDR2 FQNNGV. CDR3: CASSHGGSADTQYF. CDR3 nucleotides: TGTGCCAGCAGCCACGGAGGGAGCGCAGATACGCAATATTTT.

Note on this clonotype: The junction departs from germline at one end; a sequencing error may be responsible. The chain joins TRBV4-2 to TRBJ1-2; D perhaps matches TRBD1 (6 bases). The length of the CDR3 is 16 residues. CDR1 and CDR2 from the germline V gene are LGHNA and YNFKEQ. CDR3 amino acids: CASSQNTGRGDYGYIF. The CDR3 DNA reads TGTGCCAGCAGCCAAAACACAGGGCGGGGGGACTATGGCTACATTTTC.

In regard to this clonotype: A much larger clone is a single base away; this may be a read error. This chain uses TRBV28 with TRBJ2-7; 7 bases line up with TRBD2. Germline V lookup: CDR1 MDHEN, CDR2 SYDVKM. The length of the CDR3 is 15 residues. CDR3 residues: CASSTPGGGLGELYF. The CDR3 DNA reads as TGTGCCAGCAGTACCCCCGGCGGGGGATTGGGCGAGCTGTACTTC.

Notes on this clonotype: At one end the junction does not follow the germline gene, possibly because of a read error. This rearrangement joins TRBV11-3 to TRBJ2-7; tentative D call: TRBD1 (6 bases). The germline CDR1 and CDR2 sequences are SGHNT and YENEEA. The CDR3 is 13 residues long. The CDR3 DNA is TGTGGCAGCAGCATCAGGGGCTCCTATGAGCAGTACTTC. It specifies CGSSIRGSYEQYF.

A word on this clonotype: Since a much larger clone is just one base distant, this may be a read error. In DNA form, the CDR3 reads TGTGCCAGAAGTTTAGATGGCAGCGCGGGGACAGATACGCAGTATTTT. This sequence encodes CARSLDGSAGTDTQYF. V usage is TRBV28 and J usage is TRBJ2-3, with D possibly matching TRBD2 (6 bases). CDR3 length: 16 amino acids. Per germline, CDR1 MDHEN and CDR2 SYDVKM.

This clonotype turned up a few times. This may come from a read error, since a much larger clone is one base off. The CDR3 does not end in the conserved phenylalanine or tryptophan, so this is likely a read error. The chain couples TRBV29-1 to TRBJ1-2; no clear D. V was trimmed by 5 bases and J by 7 bases, leaving 17 bases between them. The germline CDR1 and CDR2 sequences are SQVTM and ANQGSEA. The CDR3 covers 13 residues. In DNA, the CDR3 is TGCAGCGTTTTCTGGAGGGATACTAGTGGCTACACCATC. Translation gives CSVFWRDTSGYTI.